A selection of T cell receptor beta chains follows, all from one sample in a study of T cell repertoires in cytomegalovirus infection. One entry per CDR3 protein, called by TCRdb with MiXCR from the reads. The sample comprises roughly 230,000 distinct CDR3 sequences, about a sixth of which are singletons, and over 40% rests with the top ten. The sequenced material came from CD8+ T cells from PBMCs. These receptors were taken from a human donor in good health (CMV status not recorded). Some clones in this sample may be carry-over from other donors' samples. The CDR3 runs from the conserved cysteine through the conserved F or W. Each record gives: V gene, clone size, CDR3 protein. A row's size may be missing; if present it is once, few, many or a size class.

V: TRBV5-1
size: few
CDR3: CASSHGGTEAFF

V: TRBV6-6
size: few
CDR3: CASSYSRQGSSYNEQFF

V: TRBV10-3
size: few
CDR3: CAISDGSLSSYNEQFF

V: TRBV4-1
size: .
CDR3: CASSQQGVKGVSYNSPLHF

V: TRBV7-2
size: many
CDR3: CASSLEDRSNQPQHF

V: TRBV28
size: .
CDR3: CASSTGQTDSLSDTQYF

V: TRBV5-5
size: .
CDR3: CASSLVWGTGEQYF

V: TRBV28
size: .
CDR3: CASSFGALYEQFF

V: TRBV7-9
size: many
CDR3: CASSSREKSYEQYF

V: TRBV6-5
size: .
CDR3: CASSPPAGRNTGELFF

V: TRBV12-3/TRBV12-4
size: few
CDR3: CASSPQPDLTEAFF

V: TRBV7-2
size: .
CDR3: CASSSSQGLYNSPLHF

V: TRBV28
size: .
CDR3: CASSSGGPTGANVLTF

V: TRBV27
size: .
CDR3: CASSSSAGATSGQYF

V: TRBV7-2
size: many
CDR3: CASSLEYSGASMGYTF

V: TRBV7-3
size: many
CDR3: CASSLVQGTGELFF

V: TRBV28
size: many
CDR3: CASSLGVLAVSYEQYF

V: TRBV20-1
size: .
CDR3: CSARPPGDSNQPQHF

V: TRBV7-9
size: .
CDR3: CASSPREGENTGELFF

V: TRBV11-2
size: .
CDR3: CASSLIQGIHEQYF

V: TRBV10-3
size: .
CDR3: CAISDFGGRPYEQYF

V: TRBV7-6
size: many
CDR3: CASSLLIGSQPQHF

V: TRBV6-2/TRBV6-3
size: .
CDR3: CASRLSAGTGVTGELFF

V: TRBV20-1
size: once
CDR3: CSARAWDRQSYEQYF

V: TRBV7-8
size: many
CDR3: CASSDPGQGFHNEQFF

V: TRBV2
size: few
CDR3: CASSEPGLRYNEQFF

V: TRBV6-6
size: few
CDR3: CASSYRRQRGSYNEQFF

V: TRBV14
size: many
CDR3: CASSTVEESDEKLFF

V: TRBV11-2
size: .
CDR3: CASIPRPGQGLNTEAFF

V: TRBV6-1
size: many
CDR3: CASSDWRNTEAFF

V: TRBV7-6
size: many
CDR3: CASSTSTSGGAGNEQFF

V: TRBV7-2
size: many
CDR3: CASKLTSGGTDTQYF

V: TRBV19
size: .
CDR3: CASHQGNYGYTF

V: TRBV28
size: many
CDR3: CASSTMEDRTDPINSNQPQHF

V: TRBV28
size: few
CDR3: CASSFRQAYNEQFF

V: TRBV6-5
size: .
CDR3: CASRLAGALTDTQYF

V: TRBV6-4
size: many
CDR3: CASSEVGAGHNEQFF

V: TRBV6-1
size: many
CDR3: CASSEGDLTIFYNEQFF

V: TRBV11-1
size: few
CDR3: CASSLGESSVDEQFF

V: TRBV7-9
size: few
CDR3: CASGPRGGREAEGYTF

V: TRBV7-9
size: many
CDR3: CASSPPWVGLFDSPLHF

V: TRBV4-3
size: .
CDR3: CASSQGGGDNEQFF

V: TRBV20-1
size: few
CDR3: CSAKGQGFSYEQYF

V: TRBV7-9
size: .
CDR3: CASSFAGLGPDTQYF

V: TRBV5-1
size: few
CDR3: CASSLEALAPYNEQFF

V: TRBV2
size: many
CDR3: CASSPRDRDTGELFF

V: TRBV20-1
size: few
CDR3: CSASTSGGAYEQYF

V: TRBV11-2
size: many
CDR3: CASSLDLMGAGTDTQYF

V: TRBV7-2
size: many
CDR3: CASVVQPDNSPLHF

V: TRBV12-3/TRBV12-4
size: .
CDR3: CASSFRQGGPHQETQYF

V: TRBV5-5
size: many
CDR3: CASSLVLGHRQPQHF

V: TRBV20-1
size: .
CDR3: CSARDTEGGGNTIYF

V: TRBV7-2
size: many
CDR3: CASSLEEFSGNTIYF

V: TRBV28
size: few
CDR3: CASRVSGIRNTQYF

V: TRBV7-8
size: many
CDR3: CASSLFQINTGELFF

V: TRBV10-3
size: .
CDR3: CAMTSGGFSGELFF